This passage covers 9 T cell receptor beta chains from one sample sequenced in a study of identical twins. TCRdb re-called the 5' RACE reads with MiXCR, one entry per CDR3 protein. The table lists roughly 480,000 distinct CDR3 sequences, approximately 24% of them singletons. Another study also made use of these data, one on T cells expressing NK-cell markers.

Sequenced material: CD4+ T cells sorted from blood. These TCRs come from a young woman in good health.

The genes are TRBV21-1 and TRBJ2-7; the table gives TRBD1 as D, unverified against the DNA. TRBV21-1 is a listed pseudogene. The CDR3 length is 13 residues. In nucleotides, the CDR3 is TGTGCCAGCAGCACCGGGACAGGGGACGAGCAGTACTTC. Translation gives CASSTGTGDEQYF.

This clonotype was seen more than once but under ten times. This chain joins TRBV3-1 and TRBJ1-5, with a tentative D call TRBD1 (5 bases). Trimming removed 3 bases from V and 7 bases from J, with 10 bases in between. Germline CDR1 reads LGHDT; CDR2 reads YNNKEL (reference sequence). The CDR3 spans 13 residues. CDR3 residues: CASSHRRAQPQHF. The CDR3 DNA reads as TGTGCCAGCAGCCACCGCAGGGCCCAGCCCCAGCATTTT. Using reference TRBV3-1 and TRBJ1-5 for the parts outside the CDR3, the full variable domain is DTAVSQTPKYLVTQMGNDKSIKCEQNLGHDTMYWYKQDSKKFLKIMFSYNNKELIINETVPNRFSPKSPDKAHLNLHINSLELGDSAVYFCASSHRRAQPQHFGDGTRLSIL.

The V and J genes are TRBV7-9 and TRBJ2-7; tentative D call: TRBD1 (5 bases). Germline V gene lookup returns CDR1 SEHNR and CDR2 FQNEAQ (reference sequence). The CDR3 consists of 14 residues. V was pared by 3 bases and J by 3 bases, with 12 bases between. CDR3 nucleotide sequence: TGTGCCAGCAGCTTTCAGACAGATATCTACGAGCAGTACTTC. Translated: CASSFQTDIYEQYF.

This clonotype was picked up a small number of times. This rearrangement joins TRBV5-1 to TRBJ2-2, with D possibly being TRBD1 or TRBD2 (5 bases each). V was pared by 2 bases and J by 9 bases, with 11 bases between. CDR3 size: 13 residues. Germline assignment: CDR1 SGHRS and CDR2 YFSETQ. CDR3 nucleotide sequence: TGCGCCAGCAGCTTCAGGGACGGGCGGGAGCTGTTTTTT. Translating it yields CASSFRDGRELFF.

This clonotype was counted only a few times. The chain employs TRBV20-1 and TRBJ1-1, with no clear D. The CDR3 consists of 14 residues. V lost 6 bases, J lost 2 bases, and 16 bases lay in between. Germline V gives CDR1 DFQATT, CDR2 SNEGSKA (reference sequence). The chain's CDR3 is CSAPRAGLNTEAFF. CDR3 DNA: TGCAGTGCACCCCGAGCAGGCCTTAACACTGAAGCTTTCTTT.

V and J are TRBV2 and TRBJ1-4, with TRBD1 as a possible D gene (5 bases). Germline values: CDR1 SNHLY, CDR2 FYNNEI. This CDR3 has 14 amino acids. Trimming stripped 6 bases from V and 5 bases from J, with 13 bases between. The CDR3 DNA reads TGTGCCAGCAGGAAGACAGTGACCAATGAAAAACTGTTTTTT. Encoded protein: CASRKTVTNEKLFF. Complete variable domain (other parts from reference TRBV2 and TRBJ1-4): EPEVTQTPSHQVTQMGQEVILRCVPISNHLYFYWYRQILGQKVEFLVSFYNNEISEKSEIFDDQFSVERPDGSNFTLKIRSTKLEDSAMYFCASRKTVTNEKLFFGSGTQLSVL.

This clonotype was seen only a few times. The chain combines TRBV29-1 with TRBJ1-1; D remains ambiguous. Germline V gives CDR1 SQVTM, CDR2 ANQGSEA. The CDR3 runs to 13 residues. The V end was cut by 4 bases, the J end by 3 bases, with 12 bases between. In DNA, the CDR3 is TGCAGCGTTGGGGAGGGATCAGACACTGAAGCTTTCTTT. It specifies CSVGEGSDTEAFF.

This clonotype was seen a few times. The rearrangement uses TRBV6-2 or TRBV6-3 and TRBJ2-1; TRBD1 is a possible D gene (6 bases). V was cut by 6 bases and J by 7 bases, with 16 bases left in between. The CDR3 length is 14 residues. Per the germline V gene, CDR1 is MNHEY and CDR2 is SVGEGT. The CDR3 loop reads CASRISGVLNEQFF. CDR3 sequence (DNA): TGTGCCAGCAGAATCTCAGGGGTTCTAAATGAGCAGTTCTTC.

The genes are TRBV15 and TRBJ1-5; 8 bases align to TRBD1. Germline-derived CDR1 and CDR2 are LNHNV and YYDKDF (reference sequence). V gave up 0 bases and J gave up 4 bases; unmatched junction bases: 5. CDR3 size: 16 residues. This chain's CDR3 is CATSRDVRTGNQPQHF. The CDR3 DNA follows: TGTGCCACCAGCAGAGACGTCCGGACAGGGAATCAGCCCCAGCATTTT.